This entry lists 22 T cell receptor beta chains sequenced from one sample in a study of cytomegalovirus exposure and HLA in healthy donors. Profiled with immunoSEQ multiplex PCR; TCRdb holds only in-frame clones, not every one. The table shows some 77,000 clones, with around 96% occurring only once. The sample comprised PBMCs. These receptors were taken from a man younger than 30 in good health and CMV-seropositive.

J is TRBJ2-3 and V is TRBV5-8, with unresolved D. Germline-derived CDR1 and CDR2 are SGHTS and YDEGEE. V was cut by 1 base and J by 2 bases, with 11 bases left in between. This CDR3 is 15 amino acids long. This CDR3 reads CASSLFAGYTDTQYF. CDR3 nucleotide sequence: TGTGCCAGCAGCTTGTTTGCAGGCTACACAGATACGCAGTATTTT.

The gene calls are TRBV6-5 and TRBJ2-2; D is unclear. V was shortened by 1 base and J by 7 bases, with 4 bases between the two germline ends. In germline, CDR1 is MNHEY, CDR2 SVGAGI. The CDR3 consists of 12 residues. The CDR3 DNA reads as TGTGCCAGCAGTTACTTACTCGGGGAGCTGTTTTTT. Encoded protein: CASSYLLGELFF.

This clone was detected once. This chain joins TRBV2 and TRBJ1-2; TRBD1 might be the D (5 bases). With 2 bases removed from V and 4 bases from J, the gap between germline ends came to 17 bases. Germline lookup yields CDR1 SNHLY and CDR2 FYNNEI. The CDR3 contains 16 residues. The CDR3 region has the DNA TGTGCCAGCAGTGAATTAGGGGTGGCAAATGGCTATGGCTACACCTTC. This codes for CASSELGVANGYGYTF.

The CDR3 here is CASSKIPTGNTEAFF. The CDR3 DNA sequence: TGTGCCAGCAGCAAGATACCGACAGGGAACACTGAAGCTTTCTTT. The chain employs TRBV21-1 and TRBJ1-1; TRBD1 is the table's D call and was not checked against the DNA. TRBV21-1 is a documented pseudogene. The CDR3 totals 15 residues.

The V call is TRBV9, the J call TRBJ2-3; the D is unclear. The length of the CDR3 is 11 residues. With 5 bases removed from V and 5 bases from J, the gap between germline ends came to 6 bases. Germline assignment: CDR1 SGDLS and CDR2 YYNGEE. CDR3 sequence (DNA): TGTGCCAGCAGGACGGGAGATACGCAGTATTTT. Translating it yields CASRTGDTQYF.

The rearrangement joins TRBV6-5 to TRBJ1-1; D not certain. The CDR3 contains 14 residues. Germline loops: CDR1 MNHEY, CDR2 SVGAGI. V lost 2 bases to trimming and J lost 0 bases, with 7 bases between them. The CDR3 DNA follows: TGTGCCAGCAGTTACGGCAGGTTGAACACTGAAGCTTTCTTT. This gives the protein CASSYGRLNTEAFF.

This rearrangement joins TRBV5-6 to TRBJ1-2, with 11 bases that match TRBD1. The CDR3 sequence is 16 residues long. J gave up 4 bases and V 3 bases, and 8 bases lay outside the gene matches. The germline gives CDR1 SGHDT, CDR2 YYEEEE. The CDR3 sequence: CASSYFGQGAGYGYTF. Written as DNA, the CDR3 is TGTGCCAGCAGCTATTTTGGACAGGGGGCTGGCTATGGCTACACCTTC.

This rearrangement joins TRBV27 to TRBJ2-5; the match to TRBD2 covers 8 bases. Germline CDR1 reads MNHEY; CDR2 reads SMNVEV (reference sequence). V dropped 5 bases and J dropped 2; count of bases not matched to a gene: 4. The CDR3 sequence is 14 residues long. The CDR3 region has the DNA TGTGCCAGCAGTAGCGGGAGTAGTCAAGAGACCCAGTACTTC. Translated: CASSSGSSQETQYF.

The chain has TRBV7-9 and TRBJ2-7; no firm D call. The CDR3 covers 11 residues. Germline V gene lookup returns CDR1 SEHNR and CDR2 FQNEAQ (reference sequence). Trimming shortened V by 5 bases and J by 3 bases, and 5 bases separated the two germline ends. CDR3 region: CASSRVYEQYF. CDR3 sequence (DNA): TGTGCCAGCAGCCGCGTCTACGAGCAGTACTTC.

The J gene is TRBJ2-1, the V gene TRBV5-5; 10 nucleotides line up with TRBD2. The V gene's germline CDR1 is SGHKS and CDR2 YYEKEE (reference sequence). The CDR3 is 17 amino acids. The V gene end was trimmed by 0 bases and the J gene end by 5 bases; junction bases not matched to a gene: 8. CDR3 sequence (DNA): TGTGCCAGCAGCTTGGGCGAGCTAGCGGGGGCGCACAATGAGCAGTTCTTC. It codes for CASSLGELAGAHNEQFF.

This clone was detected only once. The genes are TRBV7-2 and TRBJ2-1; 8 bases agree with TRBD2. V gave up 2 bases and J gave up 5 bases; unmatched junction bases: 5. This CDR3 region has 15 residues. The germline V gene encodes CDR1 SGHTA and CDR2 FQGNSA. CDR3 coding DNA: TGTGCCAGCAGCTTATGGGCGGGAGGAAACAATGAGCAGTTCTTC. Translated, it gives CASSLWAGGNNEQFF.

This chain links TRBV5-5 with TRBJ1-2; the match to TRBD1 covers 7 bases. V shed 4 bases and J 1 base; nucleotides not matched to a gene: 10. The CDR3 loop spans 16 amino acids. From germline, CDR1 is SGHKS and CDR2 YYEKEE (reference sequence). CDR3 sequence (DNA): TGTGCCAGCAGCGCAGTCGGACAGGATCATAACTATGGCTACACCTTC. Amino acids: CASSAVGQDHNYGYTF.

The chain is built from TRBV10-3 and TRBJ2-2, with a possible D match to TRBD1 (6 bases). V lost 6 bases and J lost 6, with 14 bases in between. Germline V lookup: CDR1 ENHRY, CDR2 SYGVKD. This CDR3 spans 14 amino acids. CDR3 residues: CAISQINRAGELFF. The CDR3 region has the DNA TGTGCCATCAGCCAAATAAACAGGGCCGGGGAGCTGTTTTTT.

This chain uses TRBV9 with TRBJ2-5, with 9 bases identical to TRBD2. CDR1 and CDR2 from the germline V gene are SGDLS and YYNGEE. CDR3 length equals 15 residues. Trimming took 0 bases from V and 4 from J; bases not matched to a gene: 4. This chain's CDR3 is CASSVVRGGRETQYF. CDR3 DNA: TGTGCCAGCAGCGTAGTGCGGGGGGGCCGAGAGACCCAGTACTTC. Looking up the rest from reference TRBV9 and TRBJ2-5 gives the full variable domain: DSGVTQTPKHLITATGQRVTLRCSPRSGDLSVYWYQQSLDQGLQFLIQYYNGEERAKGNILERFSAQQFPDLHSELNLSSLELGDSALYFCASSVVRGGRETQYFGPGTRLLVL.

The J gene is TRBJ1-4, the V gene TRBV1; no check of the table's D call, TRBD1, against the DNA was made. TRBV1 constitutes a pseudogene. The CDR3 is made up of 16 amino acids. The CDR3 loop is CTNGTGEKGCSEKLFF. The CDR3 bases are TGCACCAACGGGACAGGGGAAAAAGGTTGTAGTGAAAAACTGTTTTTT.

This chain connects TRBV4-2 to TRBJ2-3; TRBD1 matches 8 bases. Trimming removed 3 bases from V and 4 bases from J; junction bases left unmatched: 3. The CDR3 loop spans 14 amino acids. Germline V gene data show CDR1 as LGHNA and CDR2 as YNFKEQ. Written as DNA, the CDR3 is TGTGCCAGCAGCCAGGGGACAGGCCCAGATACGCAGTATTTT. Its translation: CASSQGTGPDTQYF.

The chain recombines TRBV28 with TRBJ1-5; D might be TRBD1 (6 bases). The CDR3 covers 14 residues. Germline CDR1 MDHEN, CDR2 SYDVKM. V lost 5 bases and J lost 3, with 11 bases in between. This CDR3 is CASSTTGFNQPQHF. Here the CDR3 DNA reads TGTGCCAGCAGTACTACAGGGTTCAATCAGCCCCAGCATTTT.

The chain employs TRBV2 and TRBJ2-3; D possibly corresponds to TRBD2 (6 bases). V dropped 0 bases and J dropped 6 bases, with 10 bases sitting between them. CDR1 and CDR2 from the germline V gene are SNHLY and FYNNEI. The CDR3 length is 14 residues. In DNA, the CDR3 is TGTGCCAGCAGTGAAGCGCTTCGGGGGGATACGCAGTATTTT. Residues: CASSEALRGDTQYF.

The chain couples TRBV5-1 to TRBJ2-3; 7 bases match TRBD1. CDR3 length: 19 residues. V shed 1 base, J shed 4 bases, and the junction held 18 bases outside the gene matches. The germline CDR1 and CDR2 sequences are SGHRS and YFSETQ. The CDR3: CASSLILIGTYRGADTQYF. CDR3 nucleotides: TGCGCCAGCAGCTTGATCTTAATCGGTACATACAGGGGCGCAGATACGCAGTATTTT. Supplemented by reference TRBV5-1 and TRBJ2-3, the full variable domain reads KAGVTQTPRYLIKTRGQQVTLSCSPISGHRSVSWYQQTPGQGLQFLFEYFSETQRNKGNFPGRFSGRQFSNSRSEMNVSTLELGDSALYLCASSLILIGTYRGADTQYFGPGTRLTVL.

V is TRBV7-8 and J is TRBJ2-5; 9 bases fit TRBD2. Germline CDR1 and CDR2: SGHVS and FQNEAQ. Germline trimming cut 0 bases from V and 5 bases from J; bases unmatched to any gene: 7. The CDR3 is 16 residues long. The CDR3 coding sequence is TGTGCCAGCAGCTTAGCGCCTAGCGGGGCTCGGGAGACCCAGTACTTC. Translated: CASSLAPSGARETQYF.

The genes are TRBV28 and TRBJ1-1; tentative D call: TRBD1 (5 bases). Looked up from germline, CDR1 is MDHEN and CDR2 is SYDVKM. This CDR3 comprises 11 residues. V shed 4 bases and J shed 7 bases, with 7 bases lying between them. The CDR3 nucleotides read TGTGCCAGCAGTTCAGGACATGAAGCTTTCTTT. It codes for CASSSGHEAFF.

V and J are TRBV11-1 and TRBJ1-1, with 7 bases identical to TRBD1. The CDR3 length is 14 residues. Per germline, CDR1 SGHAT and CDR2 FQDESV (reference sequence). V lost 7 bases and J lost 3; bases outside the gene matches: 8. The CDR3 sequence is CASTRQGGYTEAFF. In DNA, the CDR3 is TGTGCCAGCACACGGCAGGGGGGTTACACTGAAGCTTTCTTT.